The sequence of this T cell receptor (beta chain) was determined in a study of T-cell reconstitution after alpha-beta-depleted transplantation in children. During its preparation, the TCRbeta library received unique molecular identifiers. TCRdb independently ran MiXCR on the PCR reads; one entry per CDR3 protein. The table lists about 610,000 distinct CDR3 sequences, roughly a tenth of them singletons, with less than 4.5% in the top ten. The CDR3 runs to 16 residues. Germline trimming cut 10 bases from V and 5 bases from J; bases unmatched to any gene: 18. Germline V lookup: CDR1 SGHRS, CDR2 YFSETQ. The clonotype comes from a human donor who donated a stem cell graft to a child with acute myeloid leukemia. Sequences were derived from PBMCs from the stem cell graft donor, sampled from the stem cell graft. This rearrangement joins TRBV5-1 to TRBJ2-7, with 10 positions matching TRBD1. CDR3 region: CASQLQSGTGAHEQYF. CDR3 sequence (DNA): TGCGCCTCACAGCTTCAATCCGGGACAGGGGCCCACGAGCAGTACTTC.